The source of this T cell receptor beta chain is a study of blood T cells in healthy people across ages. Trimming left V 4 bases short and J 7 bases short, with 12 bases between. CDR1 is SGDLS and CDR2 is YYNGEE in the germline V gene. The CDR3 runs to 13 residues. Combining a sample-barcoded 5' primer with a J-beta primer mix, a second PCR ran for about 7 to 11 cycles. CDR3-containing paired-end reads numbered at least 3 million in each sample. TCRdb reprocessed the 5' RACE reads with MiXCR, giving one entry per CDR3 protein. The repertoire holds about 1.7 million distinct CDR3 sequences, with 28% as singletons. There are a few counts of this clonotype.

The sequence was collected from a woman in her 30s in good health. V and J are TRBV9 and TRBJ2-4; TRBD2 might be the D (5 bases). The sequenced material came from blood. The CDR3 loop reads CASSRTSGNIQYF. In nucleotides, the CDR3 is TGTGCCAGCAGCCGAACCTCGGGGAACATTCAGTACTTC. The full variable domain, with the rest looked up from reference TRBV9 and TRBJ2-4, is DSGVTQTPKHLITATGQRVTLRCSPRSGDLSVYWYQQSLDQGLQFLIQYYNGEERAKGNILERFSAQQFPDLHSELNLSSLELGDSALYFCASSRTSGNIQYFGAGTRLSVL.